The subject of this entry is one T cell receptor beta chain. The antigen is not known. CDR1 is MNHEY, CDR2 SMNVEV, per germline (reference sequence). V was shortened by 5 bases and J by 5 bases, with 16 bases between the two germline ends. The CDR3 is 15 amino acids. TCRdb's table, derived via immunoSEQ multiplex PCR, lists solely in-frame clones and lacks some. The data show fewer than 95,000 clones, around 80% seen once. The sample belongs to a study of OX40 agonist ivuxolimab in advanced cancers. Study context: A partial response was reached by three patients: one with hepatocellular carcinoma and two with cutaneous melanoma.

The study's findings and limits: Researchers report that CD8+ T cells had, on average, more expanded clones than CD4+. CD4+ and CD8+ blood T cells expanded clonally by week 6 at 0.1 to 3.0 mg/kg.

The clonotype was recovered from an adult with an advanced solid tumor such as melanoma, head and neck, liver or kidney cancer. This sequence joins TRBV27 and TRBJ1-5; D is possibly TRBD1 (6 bases). Sequences were derived from CD4+ or CD8+ T cells sorted from blood, sampled in a trial of the OX40 agonist ivuxolimab. This CDR3 is CASSVLGAGDQPQHF. The CDR3 coding sequence is TGTGCCAGCAGTGTGCTCGGGGCAGGGGATCAGCCCCAGCATTTT.